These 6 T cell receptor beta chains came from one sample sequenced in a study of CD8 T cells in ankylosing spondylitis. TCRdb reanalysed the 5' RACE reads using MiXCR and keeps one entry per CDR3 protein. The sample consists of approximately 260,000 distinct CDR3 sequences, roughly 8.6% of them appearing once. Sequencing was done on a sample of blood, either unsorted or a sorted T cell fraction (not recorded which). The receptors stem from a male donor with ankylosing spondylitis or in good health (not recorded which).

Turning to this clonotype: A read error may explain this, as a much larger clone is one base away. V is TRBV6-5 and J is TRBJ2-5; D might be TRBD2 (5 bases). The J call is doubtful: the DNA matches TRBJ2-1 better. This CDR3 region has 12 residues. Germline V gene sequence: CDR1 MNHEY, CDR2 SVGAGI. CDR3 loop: CASSWGRETQFF. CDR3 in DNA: TGTGCCAGCAGTTGGGGTAGGGAGACCCAGTTCTTC.

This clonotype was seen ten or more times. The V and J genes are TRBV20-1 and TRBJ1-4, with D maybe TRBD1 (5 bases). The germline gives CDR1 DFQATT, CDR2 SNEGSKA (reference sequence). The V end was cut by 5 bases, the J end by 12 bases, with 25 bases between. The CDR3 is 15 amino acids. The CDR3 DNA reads TGCAGTGCTCCCCTTCCGGCAGGAGGGGAGTGGGAACTGTTTTTT. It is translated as CSAPLPAGGEWELFF.

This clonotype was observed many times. In nucleotides, the CDR3 is TGTGCCAGCAAGGCGGGGAACACTGAAGCTTTCTTT. Translated, it gives CASKAGNTEAFF. This sequence joins TRBV25-1 and TRBJ1-1; D gene unclear. The CDR3 totals 12 residues. The germline V gene has CDR1 MGHDK and CDR2 SYGVNS. V lost 7 bases to trimming and J lost 1 base, with 7 bases between them. Full variable domain (rest looked up from reference TRBV25-1 and TRBJ1-1): EADIYQTPRYLVIGTGKKITLECSQTMGHDKMYWYQQDPGMELHLIHYSYGVNSTEKGDLSSESTVSRIRTEHFPLTLESARPSHTSQYLCASKAGNTEAFFGQGTRLTVV.

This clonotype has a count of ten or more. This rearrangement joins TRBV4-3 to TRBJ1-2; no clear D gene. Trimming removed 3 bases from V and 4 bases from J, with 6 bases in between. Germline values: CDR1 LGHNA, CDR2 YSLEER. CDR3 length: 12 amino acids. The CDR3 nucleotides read TGCGCCAGCAGCCAGGACTTCTATGGCTACACCTTC. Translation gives CASSQDFYGYTF.

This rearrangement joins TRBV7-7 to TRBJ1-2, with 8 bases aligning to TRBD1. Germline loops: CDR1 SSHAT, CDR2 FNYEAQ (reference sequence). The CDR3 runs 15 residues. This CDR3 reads CARTRTGSSNYGYTF. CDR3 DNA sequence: TGTGCTAGGACCCGGACAGGGAGCTCCAACTATGGCTACACCTTC.

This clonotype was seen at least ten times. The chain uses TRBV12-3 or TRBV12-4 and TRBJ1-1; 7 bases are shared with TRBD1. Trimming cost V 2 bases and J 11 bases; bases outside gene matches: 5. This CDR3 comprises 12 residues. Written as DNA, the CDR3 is TGTGCCAGCAGTTTACCGACAGGGAGGGCTTTCTTT. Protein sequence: CASSLPTGRAFF.